These T cell receptor beta chains were read from a single sample in a study of blood T cell repertoires in COVID-19. Sequenced by immunoSEQ multiplex PCR; TCRdb stores in-frame clones only, minus some. The sample has 250,000 to 400,000 clones, around 88% seen once. Sequenced material: peripheral blood. All receptors derive from a woman aged 25 to 39 with COVID-19, enrolled during active disease. The CDR3 runs from the conserved cysteine through the conserved F or W. Fields, in order: D gene, clone size, V gene, J gene, CDR3 DNA, CDR3 protein. D genes are given only for firm matches. Size is omitted from some rows. Given values are once, few, many or a class for expanded clones.

NA,few,TRBV6-5,TRBJ1-1,TGTGCCAGCAGTTACTCCAGTCGGAACACTGAAGCTTTCTTT,CASSYSSRNTEAFF
TRBD1,NA,TRBV2,TRBJ2-5,TGTGCCAGCAGTGAAGCGGGGGTCGGCAGGGGGCCAGAGACCCAGTACTTC,CASSEAGVGRGPETQYF
TRBD2,once,TRBV3-1/TRBV3-2,TRBJ2-5,TGTGCCAGCAGCCACGGGGGGGCCCCCCAAGAGACCCAGTACTTC,CASSHGGAPQETQYF
NA,NA,TRBV4-1,TRBJ1-5,TGCGCCAGCAGCCAAGAATGGTCAGGGCAGCCCCAGCATTTT,CASSQEWSGQPQHF
TRBD1,NA,TRBV4-1,TRBJ1-6,TGCGCCAGCAGCCAAGGTGGACAGGGGCCGACCTATAATTCACCCCTCCACTTT,CASSQGGQGPTYNSPLHF
TRBD1,once,TRBV7-2,TRBJ1-6,TGTGCCAGCAGCTCGCCAGGGGGCTTTAATTCACCCCTCCACTTT,CASSSPGGFNSPLHF
TRBD1,NA,TRBV19,TRBJ1-5,TGTGCCAGTTTGGACAGGGACCCCAATCAGCCCCAGCATTTT,CASLDRDPNQPQHF
NA,NA,TRBV19,TRBJ1-2,TGTGCCAGTAGTATAGACCCCTGGGGGCGAGGGTATGGCTACACCTTC,CASSIDPWGRGYGYTF
NA,NA,TRBV11-2,TRBJ1-5,TGTGCCAGCAGCTTAGCAGGGATCGATCAGCCCCAGCATTTT,CASSLAGIDQPQHF
TRBD1,many,TRBV19,TRBJ1-6,TGTGCCAGTAGTTGGACAGGGCGAAGCTCCTATAATTCACCCCTCCACTTT,CASSWTGRSSYNSPLHF
TRBD1,NA,TRBV19,TRBJ1-2,TGTGCCAGTAGTATATCCGGGACAGGGGGCTATGGCTACACCTTC,CASSISGTGGYGYTF
NA,NA,TRBV5-1,TRBJ1-5,TGCGCCAGCAGGGGAGATAGCAATCAGCCCCAGCATTTT,CASRGDSNQPQHF
NA,NA,TRBV12-5,TRBJ1-1,TGTGCTAGTGGTTTGCCCTTCGGTCGAAGGGGGAGAGTGAACACTGAAGCTTTCTTT,CASGLPFGRRGRVNTEAFF
NA,NA,TRBV24-1,TRBJ2-3,TGTGCCACCAGTGCCCCTTTAGGAGTTAGCACAGATACGCAGTATTTT,CATSAPLGVSTDTQYF
TRBD2,NA,TRBV29-1,TRBJ2-5,TGCAGCGTTGAGGGCACTAGCGGGGGGGGCATAGGGACCCAGTACTTC,CSVEGTSGGGIGTQYF
NA,NA,TRBV5-5,TRBJ2-7,TGTGCCAGCAGCTTAATCGGGGTCACCGACGAGCAGTACTTC,CASSLIGVTDEQYF
NA,NA,TRBV2,TRBJ2-2,TGTGCCAGCAGTGCAACCGGGGAGTTGAACACCGGGGAGCTGTTTTTT,CASSATGELNTGELFF
NA,NA,TRBV28,TRBJ2-5,TGTGCCAGCAGCCCTGACAGTTTCCAAGAGACCCAGTACTTC,CASSPDSFQETQYF
NA,NA,TRBV28,TRBJ1-2,TGTGCCAGCAGGCTTGGCATCTATGGCTACACCTTC,CASRLGIYGYTF
NA,NA,TRBV6-2/TRBV6-3,TRBJ2-7,TGTGCCAGCAGTTCTGTGGGGGACACCTACGAGCAGTACTTC,CASSSVGDTYEQYF
NA,NA,TRBV28,TRBJ1-4,TGTGCCAGCAGTCGACAGTCAACTAATGAAAAACTGTTTTTT,CASSRQSTNEKLFF
TRBD1,NA,TRBV7-9,TRBJ2-5,TGTGCCAGCAGCCCCGGACAGGCGGTAGGAGAGACCCAGTACTTC,CASSPGQAVGETQYF
TRBD2,NA,TRBV2,TRBJ2-1,TGTGCCAGCAGTCTAGCGGGGGGGCGAAATGAGCAGTTCTTC,CASSLAGGRNEQFF
NA,NA,TRBV4-1,TRBJ1-2,TGCGCCAGCAGCCAGGCCGGGAACCTTGGAGGCTACACCTTC,CASSQAGNLGGYTF
NA,NA,TRBV6-5,TRBJ2-3,TGTGCCAGCGGGGGACACAGCACAGATACGCAGTATTTT,CASGGHSTDTQYF
TRBD1,NA,TRBV6-5,TRBJ2-3,TGTGCCAGCAGTAGGGACAGGGCGGGAGATACGCAGTATTTT,CASSRDRAGDTQYF
NA,NA,TRBV6-5,TRBJ2-7,TGTGCCAGCAGTTACGGGCCACAGGGCTCCTACGAGCAGTACTTC,CASSYGPQGSYEQYF
TRBD1,NA,TRBV7-9,TRBJ2-7,TGTGCCAGCAGCTTGGGGACAGCTTACACCTACGAGCAGTACTTC,CASSLGTAYTYEQYF
NA,NA,TRBV12-3/TRBV12-4,TRBJ2-7,TGTGCCAGCAGCCATCGGGCGGGTGGCGAGCAGTACTTC,CASSHRAGGEQYF
NA,NA,TRBV3-1/TRBV3-2,TRBJ1-1,TGTGCCAGCAGCACGAATCCGGCGGCTGAAGCTTTCTTT,CASSTNPAAEAFF
NA,NA,TRBV4-3,TRBJ1-2,TGCGCCAGCAGCCGAATGAGTGCGGTCGCTAACTATGGCTACACCTTC,CASSRMSAVANYGYTF
NA,NA,TRBV4-2,TRBJ2-5,TGTGCCAGCAGCCAACAAGCGGAAACAGCACCGGAGACCCAGTACTTC,CASSQQAETAPETQYF
TRBD1,NA,TRBV29-1,TRBJ1-2,TGCAGCGTTCCGGGACAGCTATATGGCTACACCTTC,CSVPGQLYGYTF
NA,once,TRBV28,TRBJ1-1,TGTGCCAGCAGTTTTCAGAACACTGAAGCTTTCTTT,CASSFQNTEAFF
NA,once,TRBV28,TRBJ1-6,TGTGCCAGCACGGGGATCTCCTATAATTCACCCCTCCACTTT,CASTGISYNSPLHF
NA,NA,TRBV19,TRBJ1-4,TGTGCCAACCCGACAAAACTCTATGAAAAACTGTTTTTT,CANPTKLYEKLFF
NA,NA,TRBV5-1,TRBJ1-4,TGCGCCAGCAGCTGGGGAGGAGCAACTAATGAAAAACTGTTTTTT,CASSWGGATNEKLFF
NA,NA,TRBV27,TRBJ1-5,TGTGCCAGCAGTTCCCAGGGAACGCCCCAGCATTTT,CASSSQGTPQHF
NA,few,TRBV28,TRBJ1-1,TGTGCCAGCACCCCGGGGTTTAGGACTGAAGCTTTCTTT,CASTPGFRTEAFF
TRBD1,NA,TRBV5-1,TRBJ1-1,TGCGCCAGCAGCTTGAACAGGGGACCCGGGGTGAGTGGGACTGAAGCTTTCTTT,CASSLNRGPGVSGTEAFF
NA,NA,TRBV6-6,TRBJ1-6,TGTGCCAGCAGTTACTCTGGGGGGGAAGGTTCACCCCTCCACTTT,CASSYSGGEGSPLHF
NA,NA,TRBV3-1/TRBV3-2,TRBJ2-3,TGTGCCAGCAGCCAAGGGAGTCCTCCCGGTACTCCGTATTTT,CASSQGSPPGTPYF
NA,NA,TRBV19,TRBJ1-1,TGTGCCAGTAGTATAGATCTTAGGGGGATTGAAGCTTTCTTT,CASSIDLRGIEAFF
TRBD1,NA,TRBV5-8,TRBJ1-6,TGTGCCAGCACCAGACAGGGGAGCTCCTATAATTCACCCCTCCACTTT,CASTRQGSSYNSPLHF
TRBD1,NA,TRBV18,TRBJ1-1,TGTGCCAGCTCACGCGACAGGGCAAGGGACACTGAAGCTTTCTTT,CASSRDRARDTEAFF
NA,NA,TRBV27,TRBJ2-7,TGTGCCAGCAGCCTTACGTGGGGGCCGGGCTTCTACGAGCAGTACTTC,CASSLTWGPGFYEQYF
TRBD2,NA,TRBV24-1,TRBJ2-1,TGTGCCACCAGTGATTGGACTAGCTCAGGCTACAATGAGCAGTTCTTC,CATSDWTSSGYNEQFF
TRBD1,NA,TRBV5-4,TRBJ2-7,TGTGCCAGCAGCTTGGCTCGACAGGGGGGGGACGAGCAGTACTTC,CASSLARQGGDEQYF
TRBD1,once,TRBV5-5,TRBJ1-1,TGTGCCAGCAGCTTGGGTGACAGGGAAAGGACGAACACTGAAGCTTTCTTT,CASSLGDRERTNTEAFF
NA,NA,TRBV6-2/TRBV6-3,TRBJ1-5,TGTGCCAGCAGTTCCTCAGGGAGTAGCAATCAGCCCCAGCATTTT,CASSSSGSSNQPQHF
NA,once,TRBV27,TRBJ2-2,TGTGCCAGCAGGGACCGAGGGCAGAACACCGGGGAGCTGTTTTTT,CASRDRGQNTGELFF
NA,NA,TRBV7-7,TRBJ2-7,TGTGCCAGTAGGGAGCGCGAGCAGTACTTC,CASREREQYF